This entry lists 8 T cell receptor beta chains sequenced from one sample in a study of cytomegalovirus exposure and HLA in healthy donors. In the PCR, 60 Vbeta and 13 Jbeta primers were used. The protocol was immunoSEQ multiplex PCR, while the TCRdb copy is restricted to in-frame clones and leaves out a portion. The sample has 100,000 to 150,000 clones, about 80% seen once. Sample: PBMCs. These receptors all stem from a woman aged 45-65 years in good health and CMV-seronegative.

CDR3 loop: CASGQGLPEAFF. The CDR3 DNA reads TGTGCCAGCGGACAGGGTCTCCCTGAAGCTTTCTTT. The gene calls are TRBV6-5 and TRBJ1-1; 8 bases fit TRBD1. This CDR3 has 12 amino acids. The germline V gene has CDR1 MNHEY and CDR2 SVGAGI. J lost 6 bases, V lost 8 bases, and 5 bases had no gene match.

The V and J genes are TRBV21-1 and TRBJ2-5; the table names TRBD1, a call not compared with the DNA. TRBV21-1 is deemed a pseudogene. The CDR3 has 15 residues. Here the CDR3 reads CASSKPRQGQETQYF. The CDR3 region has the DNA TGTGCCAGCAGCAAACCCCGACAGGGCCAAGAGACCCAGTACTTC.

Points on this clone: A much larger clone differs by one base, so this may be a read error. The V call is TRBV5-1, the J call TRBJ2-1; D is perhaps TRBD2 (6 bases). Per germline, CDR1 SGHRS and CDR2 YFSETQ. V lost 3 bases, J lost 13 bases, and 14 bases lay in between. The CDR3 has 12 residues. As DNA, the CDR3 is TGCGCCAGCAGCTCTCAGGTGGACTACCAGTTCTTC. It translates to CASSSQVDYQFF.

The chain combines TRBV6-4 with TRBJ2-5, with 9 bases identical to TRBD2. CDR1 MRHNA and CDR2 SNTAGT come from the germline V gene. CDR3 length equals 15 residues. J lost 5 bases, V lost 0 bases, and 4 bases had no gene match. The CDR3 protein is CASSDSAGGSETQYF. In DNA, the CDR3 is TGTGCCAGCAGTGACTCTGCGGGAGGGTCTGAGACCCAGTACTTC.

The rearrangement joins TRBV5-6 to TRBJ1-1; 7 bases line up with TRBD1. Trimming removed 4 bases from V and 1 base from J; junction bases left unmatched: 4. Germline V lookup: CDR1 SGHDT, CDR2 YYEEEE. The CDR3 loop spans 14 amino acids. CDR3 region: CASSPDRRNTEAFF. CDR3 nucleotide sequence: TGTGCCAGCAGCCCGGACAGGAGGAACACTGAAGCTTTCTTT.

The chain employs TRBV28 and TRBJ1-6; TRBD1 agrees at 7 bases. V was clipped by 5 bases and J by 13 bases; unmatched bases: 11. This CDR3 has 14 residues. Germline CDR1 reads MDHEN; CDR2 reads SYDVKM. The CDR3 DNA follows: TGTGCCAGCAGTCCGCCGGACAGGTTGGACCCCCTCCACTTT. Amino acid sequence: CASSPPDRLDPLHF.

V gene TRBV6-6 combines with J gene TRBJ1-5; 11 bases are shared with TRBD1. Germline V gene lookup returns CDR1 MNHNY and CDR2 SVGAGI (reference sequence). The V and J ends lost 6 bases and 7 bases, in that order; junction bases with no gene match: 5. The CDR3 runs 14 residues. The CDR3 region has the DNA TGTGCCAGCAGGGGGACAGGGGGAATCCAGCCCCAGCATTTT. Protein: CASRGTGGIQPQHF.

The V call is TRBV14, the J call TRBJ2-7; a possible D gene is TRBD1 (7 bases). The J call is in doubt because the DNA end fits TRBJ2-5 better. The CDR3 spans 16 residues. CDR1 SGHDN and CDR2 FVKESK come from the germline V gene. The CDR3 region is CASSQGRGAYQETQYF. CDR3 coding DNA: TGTGCCAGCAGCCAGGGCAGGGGGGCTTACCAAGAGACCCAGTACTTC.